This T cell receptor beta chain was observed in a study of HIV-infected children after antiretroviral therapy interruption. The TCR library was built from RNA with a 3' RACE protocol and unique molecular identifiers. TCRdb used MiXCR to reprocess the 3' RACE reads, holding one entry per CDR3 protein. Seen here are about 83,000 distinct CDR3 sequences, 6.9% observed once, and the top ten hold roughly 1%. Study results and limitations: Naive CD4+ sequences overlapped less between time points once interruption began.

Trimming left V 3 bases short and J 2 bases short, with 22 bases between. Germline V CDR1 and CDR2: LNHNV, YYDKDF (reference sequence). The CDR3 extends over 18 amino acids. Treatment meaning: PENTA 11 planned treatment interruption arm or continuous ART arm. At least ten counts were recorded for this clonotype. What it recognizes is unknown. Sequencing was performed on CD45RA+ CD4+ T cells from PBMCs, pooled from several time points, taken from a donor given antiretroviral therapy, either interrupted or continuous. Subset indicated: naive CD4+ CD45RA+ CD45RO- T cells. The chain is built from TRBV15 and TRBJ2-5; D possibly corresponds to TRBD1 (5 bases). The sequence came from a pool of human donors with HIV. The CDR3 region is CATSSATSGFSTQETQYF. The CDR3 nucleotides are TGTGCCACCAGCAGTGCTACGTCAGGGTTTTCGACGCAAGAGACCCAGTACTTC.